Here is one TCR beta chain with its context. Its antigen remains unidentified. These data come from a study of T cell responses to AZD1222 COVID-19 vaccine. Study conclusions and caveats: CD4 TCRs covered the whole spike, strongest at regions 160-218 and 743-854. Donors were mostly white British, more females; clonal diversity possibly underestimated.

Sequencing was performed with immunoSEQ multiplex PCR; in TCRdb, only in-frame clones are kept and a portion is missing. The data hold 100,000 to 150,000 clones, with about 90% observed a single time. This CDR3 region has 15 residues. The germline V gene encodes CDR1 LGHDT and CDR2 YNNKEL (reference sequence). Trimming took 0 bases from V and 8 from J, leaving 16 bases between them. The genes are TRBV3-1 (or the pseudogene TRBV3-2) and TRBJ1-2; perhaps TRBD1 as D (6 bases). The sequence came from an adult in good health. The input for sequencing was peripheral blood, taken on day 0 of AZD1222 vaccination. The CDR3 nucleotides read TGTGCCAGCAGCCAAGATAAGGGCAGGGGACGGGGCTACACCTTC. Translated, it gives CASSQDKGRGRGYTF.